This entry lists 28 T cell receptor beta chains sequenced from one sample in a study of shared clonotypes between healthy human individuals. Naive CD8 isolation took CD45RO-negative cells positively selected for CCR7 and excluded terminally differentiated effector memory CD45RA+ cells. Produced via immunoSEQ multiplex PCR; TCRdb's table is partial and in-frame only. The sample yields 1.5 million to 2.5 million clones, just under 95% seen once. The sequenced sample was naive CD8+ T cells sorted from blood. These receptors came from a young man in good health.

The chain links TRBV19 to TRBJ1-1; TRBD1 matches 7 bases. The CDR3 totals 12 residues. CDR1 and CDR2 from the germline V gene are LNHDA and SQIVND (reference sequence). With 8 bases clipped from V and 3 bases from J, the junction kept 3 bases outside the gene matches. The CDR3 region is CASQTGYTEAFF. The CDR3 DNA reads as TGTGCCAGTCAGACAGGGTACACTGAAGCTTTCTTT.

The CDR3, as DNA: TGTGCCAGCAGTTTATTGAAGGGGTCAAGCGAGCAGTACTTC. It codes for CASSLLKGSSEQYF. V usage is TRBV27 and J usage is TRBJ2-7; D perhaps matches TRBD1 (5 bases). The germline CDR1 and CDR2 sequences are MNHEY and SMNVEV (reference sequence). Trimming took 1 base from V and 6 from J, leaving 13 bases between them. There are 14 residues in the CDR3.

The rearrangement links TRBV28 to TRBJ1-6; D is undetermined. V dropped 3 bases and J dropped 7 bases, with 10 bases sitting between them. Germline CDR1 reads MDHEN; CDR2 reads SYDVKM. The CDR3 length is 14 residues. The CDR3 nucleotides are TGTGCCAGCAGTTTGCTGGACTTAAATTCACCCCTCCACTTT. This codes for CASSLLDLNSPLHF.

As regards this clone: Other nucleotide sequences from this sample produce the same CDR3. The V call is TRBV29-1, the J call TRBJ2-5, with a weak D call TRBD1 (5 bases). Trimming pared 4 bases from V and 2 bases from J, leaving 8 bases between. CDR3 length: 12 residues. CDR1 is SQVTM, CDR2 ANQGSEA, per germline. The CDR3, as DNA: TGCAGCGTTGTAACAGGACAAGAGACCCAGTACTTC. It translates to CSVVTGQETQYF.

J is TRBJ2-1 and V is TRBV7-2; unclear D gene. The germline V gene encodes CDR1 SGHTA and CDR2 FQGNSA. Deletions cut 1 base from V and 4 bases from J, with 8 bases between. CDR3 length equals 14 residues. CDR3 sequence (DNA): TGTGCCAGCAGCTTAGATCCCCCGTACAATGAGCAGTTCTTC. Amino acid sequence: CASSLDPPYNEQFF.

In its sample, this clone was seen a few times. The sample contains more than one DNA sequence encoding this CDR3. This chain connects TRBV4-1 to TRBJ2-7; 8 positions match TRBD1. The CDR3 runs to 14 residues. The V segment lost 3 bases and the J segment 0 bases; nucleotides outside the gene matches: 1. Germline V lookup: CDR1 MGHRA, CDR2 YSYEKL. CDR3 sequence (DNA): TGCGCCAGCAGCCATGACAGGGGCTCCTACGAGCAGTACTTC. It is translated as CASSHDRGSYEQYF.

The V and J genes are TRBV7-9 and TRBJ2-1; D gene ambiguous. The V gene lost 8 bases and the J gene lost 5 bases, with 7 bases spanning the gap. The CDR3 is 11 residues long. Germline V lookup: CDR1 SEHNR, CDR2 FQNEAQ (reference sequence). CDR3 in amino acids: CASRPNNEQFF. The CDR3, as DNA: TGTGCCAGCCGACCCAACAATGAGCAGTTCTTC.

The chain employs TRBV9 and TRBJ1-3, with D tentatively TRBD1 (6 bases). Trimming removed 4 bases from V and 4 bases from J, with 18 bases in between. From germline, CDR1 is SGDLS and CDR2 YYNGEE. The CDR3 spans 16 residues. CDR3 residues: CASSSTGQSLGNTIYF. Written as DNA, the CDR3 is TGTGCCAGCAGCTCAACCGGACAGTCCCTGGGAAACACCATATATTTT.

Points on this clone: The same CDR3 arises from other DNA sequences in this sample as well. CDR3 sequence (DNA): TGTGCCAGCAGTTCTACCGGGACAGGTCTTTACGAGCAGTACTTC. The encoded protein is CASSSTGTGLYEQYF. The chain carries TRBV27 and TRBJ2-7, with 8 bases identical to TRBD1. V shed 4 bases, J shed 4 bases, and the junction held 9 bases outside the gene matches. The CDR3 covers 15 residues. CDR1 MNHEY and CDR2 SMNVEV come from the germline V gene (reference sequence).

About this clone itself: The sample contains more than one DNA sequence encoding this CDR3. The gene calls are TRBV7-9 and TRBJ2-7, with 8 bases lining up with TRBD1. Germline trimming cut 5 bases from V and 1 base from J; bases unmatched to any gene: 4. This CDR3 spans 14 amino acids. Germline CDR1 is SEHNR and CDR2 is FQNEAQ (reference sequence). The CDR3 coding sequence is TGTGCCAGCAGCCCCAGGACAGGGTCCTACGAGCAGTACTTC. This translates into CASSPRTGSYEQYF.

The CDR3 coding sequence is TGTGCCAGCAGCCAACTCACTGGGGAGCAGTACTTC. This codes for CASSQLTGEQYF. The gene calls are TRBV4-2 and TRBJ2-7, with no clear D. The CDR3 extends over 12 amino acids. The germline V gene has CDR1 LGHNA and CDR2 YNFKEQ. V lost 2 bases, J lost 7 bases, and 9 bases lay in between.

As regards this clone: Other DNA sequences from this sample encode an identical CDR3 as well. The chain recombines TRBV7-2 with TRBJ2-7; the D is unclear. The CDR3 loop spans 12 amino acids. Germline CDR1 and CDR2: SGHTA and FQGNSA. V was clipped by 5 bases and J by 0 bases, with 5 bases between them. CDR3 nucleotides: TGTGCCAGCAGCCTGAGCTCCTACGAGCAGTACTTC. Translating gives CASSLSSYEQYF.

V usage is TRBV28 and J usage is TRBJ2-4; D might be TRBD1 (6 bases). V was trimmed by 8 bases and J by 5 bases, leaving 19 bases between them. The germline V gene has CDR1 MDHEN and CDR2 SYDVKM. This CDR3 contains 15 residues. The CDR3 protein is CASVGDLEGENIQYF. For the CDR3, the DNA is TGTGCCAGCGTTGGGGATCTCGAGGGGGAAAACATTCAGTACTTC.

The J gene is TRBJ1-6, the V gene TRBV28, with D unresolved. Germline V lookup: CDR1 MDHEN, CDR2 SYDVKM. The V end lost 6 bases, the J end lost 8 bases, and 20 bases lay between the germline ends. The CDR3 is made up of 16 amino acids. This CDR3 reads CASSNLVQTIYSPLHF. CDR3 sequence (DNA): TGTGCCAGCAGCAATCTTGTCCAAACTATATATTCACCCCTCCACTTT.

The chain is built from TRBV2 and TRBJ2-2; TRBD2 agrees at 10 bases. J gave up 5 bases and V 0 bases, and 6 bases lay outside the gene matches. CDR1 is SNHLY and CDR2 is FYNNEI in the germline V gene. The CDR3 length is 17 residues. In DNA, the CDR3 is TGTGCCAGCAGTGAAGCTTTTTCTAGCGGGAGAACCGGGGAGCTGTTTTTT. The encoded protein is CASSEAFSSGRTGELFF. The complete variable domain, with remaining parts taken from reference TRBV2 and TRBJ2-2, reads EPEVTQTPSHQVTQMGQEVILRCVPISNHLYFYWYRQILGQKVEFLVSFYNNEISEKSEIFDDQFSVERPDGSNFTLKIRSTKLEDSAMYFCASSEAFSSGRTGELFFGEGSRLTVL.

The V call is TRBV30, the J call TRBJ1-6; D gene ambiguous. This CDR3 comprises 15 residues. V lost 4 bases, J lost 2 bases, and 12 bases lay in between. Germline CDR1 reads GTSNPN; CDR2 reads SVGIG (reference sequence). Here the CDR3 reads CAWTLGTAYNSPLHF. The CDR3 DNA sequence: TGTGCCTGGACATTAGGAACAGCCTATAATTCACCCCTCCACTTT. Full variable domain (outside the CDR3, taken from reference TRBV30 and TRBJ1-6): SQTIHQWPATLVQPVGSPLSLECTVEGTSNPNLYWYRQAAGRGLQLLFYSVGIGQISSEVPQNLSASRPQDRQFILSSKKLLLSDSGFYLCAWTLGTAYNSPLHFGNGTRLTVT.

The chain couples TRBV6-6 to TRBJ2-2; D is ambiguous. V lost 1 base and J lost 1, with 7 bases in between. This CDR3 contains 15 residues. Germline lookup yields CDR1 MNHNY and CDR2 SVGAGI (reference sequence). The CDR3 reads CASSYWPGNTGELFF. CDR3 bases: TGTGCCAGCAGTTACTGGCCCGGGAACACCGGGGAGCTGTTTTTT.

The gene calls are TRBV2 and TRBJ2-3; maybe TRBD1 (7 bases). The CDR3 is 14 amino acids. Germline V CDR1 and CDR2: SNHLY, FYNNEI. V was pared by 10 bases and J by 2 bases, with 16 bases between. CDR3 DNA: TGTGCCATCAGGGGGGACTCGAACACAGATACGCAGTATTTT. It translates to CAIRGDSNTDTQYF.

This clone came up once. Other DNA sequences within the sample encode an identical CDR3. This chain links TRBV9 with TRBJ1-4; no firm D call. Trimming took off 0 bases at V and 6 bases at J, with 9 bases between the two ends. The length of the CDR3 is 14 residues. The germline gives CDR1 SGDLS, CDR2 YYNGEE. This CDR3 reads CASSVGGLDEKLFF. The CDR3 DNA reads TGTGCCAGCAGCGTAGGAGGGCTGGATGAAAAACTGTTTTTT. The whole variable domain, filled in from reference TRBV9 and TRBJ1-4, reads DSGVTQTPKHLITATGQRVTLRCSPRSGDLSVYWYQQSLDQGLQFLIQYYNGEERAKGNILERFSAQQFPDLHSELNLSSLELGDSALYFCASSVGGLDEKLFFGSGTQLSVL.

The rearrangement joins TRBV18 to TRBJ1-2; 7 nucleotides agree with TRBD1. V was pared by 4 bases and J by 5 bases, with 13 bases of the junction left unmatched. The CDR3 is 16 residues long. Germline CDR1 is KGHSH and CDR2 is LQKENI. In DNA form, the CDR3 reads TGTGCCAGCTCACTAGCCCAGGGGGTGACCCCTTATGGCTACACCTTC. Its translation is CASSLAQGVTPYGYTF. Supplemented by reference TRBV18 and TRBJ1-2, the full variable domain reads NAGVMQNPRHLVRRRGQEARLRCSPMKGHSHVYWYRQLPEEGLKFMVYLQKENIIDESGMPKERFSAEFPKEGPSILRIQQVVRGDSAAYFCASSLAQGVTPYGYTFGSGTRLTVV.

The chain employs TRBV7-2 and TRBJ2-7; D not certain. The CDR3 consists of 13 residues. V lost 2 bases and J 2 bases, leaving 7 bases between the germline ends. The germline V gene has CDR1 SGHTA and CDR2 FQGNSA. In DNA, the CDR3 is TGTGCCAGCAGCTTAACAGAGACCTACGAGCAGTACTTC. It yields the protein CASSLTETYEQYF.

The chain uses TRBV4-1 and TRBJ2-7, with 11 bases identical to TRBD1. There are 16 residues in the CDR3. Germline V gene data show CDR1 as MGHRA and CDR2 as YSYEKL. Germline trimming cut 5 bases from V and 3 bases from J; bases unmatched to any gene: 9. The CDR3 here is CASSRRGQGAIYEQYF. CDR3 bases: TGCGCCAGCAGCAGGCGCGGACAGGGGGCCATCTACGAGCAGTACTTC.

In DNA form, the CDR3 reads TGCAGCGTTGAGGTACAGGGAAGCGGGGAGCTGTTTTTT. The encoded protein is CSVEVQGSGELFF. The chain links TRBV29-1 to TRBJ2-2; maybe TRBD1 (6 bases). V was shortened by 3 bases and J by 7 bases, with 12 bases between the two germline ends. Germline CDR1 and CDR2: SQVTM and ANQGSEA. The length of the CDR3 is 13 residues.

V and J are TRBV27 and TRBJ2-1, with 14 bases aligning to TRBD2. The V segment lost 6 bases and the J segment 8 bases; nucleotides outside the gene matches: 6. This CDR3 has 15 residues. Germline-derived CDR1 and CDR2 are MNHEY and SMNVEV (reference sequence). The DNA for the CDR3 is TGTGCCAGCAGCATGGGACTAGCGGGAGTGGATGAGCAGTTCTTC. Its translation: CASSMGLAGVDEQFF.

The chain employs TRBV19 and TRBJ1-4; the D gene is possibly TRBD1 (5 bases). Trimming stripped 10 bases from V and 7 bases from J, with 25 bases between. The CDR3 contains 16 residues. CDR1 is LNHDA, CDR2 SQIVND, per germline (reference sequence). The DNA for the CDR3 is TGTGCCACCTTCCCGGGGTACAGGTTCGATCCTGAAAAACTGTTTTTT. Translating gives CATFPGYRFDPEKLFF.

The chain has TRBV30 and TRBJ2-3; the D gene is possibly TRBD1 (6 bases). The CDR3 runs to 15 residues. Trimming took 1 base from V and 3 from J, leaving 14 bases between them. CDR1 and CDR2 from the germline V gene are GTSNPN and SVGIG (reference sequence). The CDR3 loop is CAWSGQAISTDTQYF. CDR3 DNA sequence: TGTGCCTGGAGTGGACAGGCTATTAGTACAGATACGCAGTATTTT.

The chain combines TRBV10-1 with TRBJ2-3, with D possibly matching TRBD2 (6 bases). V was trimmed by 10 bases and J by 6 bases, leaving 11 bases between them. Germline loops: CDR1 WNHNN, CDR2 SYGVQD (reference sequence). CDR3 length: 11 amino acids. Here the CDR3 DNA reads TGCGCCACCGGTGGGGGGGATACGCAGTATTTT. Protein: CATGGGDTQYF.

With regard to this clone: Other DNA sequences in the sample encode the same CDR3. The chain recombines TRBV28 with TRBJ2-7; 13 bases map to TRBD2. The CDR3 has 15 amino acids. The junction had 5 bases not matched to a gene; V was cut back by 7 bases and J by 2 bases. The germline V gene encodes CDR1 MDHEN and CDR2 SYDVKM. CDR3 sequence reads: CASTLLAGGTYEQYF. CDR3 DNA sequence: TGTGCCAGCACCTTACTAGCGGGGGGGACCTACGAGCAGTACTTC.